This TCR beta chain appears in the sequencing data of a study of T cell responses to AZD1222 COVID-19 vaccine (dated by TCRdb to the early 2020s). About the investigation overall: TCR sequencing was performed for roughly 250 trial participants, of whom 207 were given two doses of AZD1222 and 26 were given two doses of MenACWY control vaccine. Trial participants were enrolled by age into 18-55, 56-69 and 70-plus year subgroups, with approximately 150, 28 and 58 TCR-sequenced participants respectively. Paper-wide results and their limitations: Participants were mostly white British, with more females than males. The authors suggested clonal diversity may have been underestimated. Because no samples from the day 14 peak response were available, repertoires could be characterized only after the peak T cell response. Conclusions about previously exposed vaccinees were limited because only a handful of AZD1222 recipients were SARS-CoV-2 seropositive at baseline. Nearly half of unique spike-specific TCRs reportedly recognized epitopes outside regions mutated in the B.1.351 and B.1.1.7 variants. A significant rise in spike-specific TCR breadth and depth was observed after two AZD1222 doses relative to day 0 and relative to MenACWY recipients. In the small 56-69-year group, the increase in depth fell short of significance, most likely because of low power. CD4 TCRs associated with the vaccine covered the entire spike protein, and the dominant responses were in regions 160-218 and 743-854.

The sample's time point label, in plain terms: about 28 days (+/-7) after the second vaccine dose. Because spike-specific TCR depth and breadth did not differ between the two schedules, AZD1222 recipients who got a second dose at roughly 4 weeks were pooled with those who got a second dose at roughly 12 weeks. Vaccinee samples came from UK trials COV001 and COV002, including a single-blind randomized controlled phase 2/3 trial of AZD1222 (ChAdOx1 nCoV-19) in healthy adults. For TCRbeta chain sequencing, PBMC samples were collected from trial participants at day 0 and at day 28 after the second dose. The CDR3 holds 16 amino acids from the cysteine to the phenylalanine. Just CDR3 DNA is preserved here, 48 bases in frame from base 1. V trim: 5 bases; J trim: 7 bases; unmatched bases: 9. The germline V gene (reference sequence) specifies MNHEY as CDR1 and SMNVEV as CDR2. The CDR3 regions of human TCRbeta chains were analyzed by immunosequencing. The authors processed their data as follows. Repertoire TCRs were checked for matches against a reference library of SARS-CoV-2-specific TCRs that had been generated using the MIRA antigen-specificity platform. Breadth meant the fraction of unique TCRs that were SARS-CoV-2-associated, whereas depth meant the fraction of total T cells that were SARS-CoV-2-associated. Using the MIRA data, every spike-specific TCR was mapped to the spike region that the TCR reacted to and assigned to either a CD4 or a CD8 class. Log10-transformed breadth and depth values were compared by one-way ANOVA with Sidak's multiple comparisons tests. As stored in TCRdb, this immuneACCESS dataset retains in-frame rearrangements with V and J assigned. A fraction of the clones does not appear; measured against another copy, unresolved V genes explain less than half of the discrepancy, and the remainder lacks a known reason. The D gene and trimming were derived from the DNA, and the V and J assignments and clone size from that table. The sample table holds 100,000 to 150,000 clones, of which more than 70% were seen once. The ten most abundant clones make up around 4.4% of the sample.

Comments on this clone: Its binding antigen is unknown. There are no base qualities to consult, and no much larger clone falls within one base.

This TCR was recovered from an adult who received the AZD1222 COVID-19 vaccine. The chain joins TRBV27 to TRBJ1-5, and TRBD1 aligns with 12 junction nucleotides. Specimen: peripheral blood, collected 28 days after the second AZD1222 dose. The DNA reads TGTGCCAGCAGTCCAACCGGGACAGGGGGCCGACAGCCCCAGCATTTT. Translated, this gives CASSPTGTGGRQPQHF.